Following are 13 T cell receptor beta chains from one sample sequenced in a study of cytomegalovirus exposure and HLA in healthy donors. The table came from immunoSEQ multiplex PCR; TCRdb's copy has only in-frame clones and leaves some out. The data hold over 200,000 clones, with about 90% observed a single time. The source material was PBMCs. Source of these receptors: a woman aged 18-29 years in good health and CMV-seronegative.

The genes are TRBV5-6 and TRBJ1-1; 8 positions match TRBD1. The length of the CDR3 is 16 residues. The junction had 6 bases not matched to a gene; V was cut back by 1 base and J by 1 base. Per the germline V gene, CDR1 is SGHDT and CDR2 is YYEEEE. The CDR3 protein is CASSLFLGQGNTEAFF. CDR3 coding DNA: TGTGCCAGCAGCTTGTTTTTAGGACAGGGGAACACTGAAGCTTTCTTT.

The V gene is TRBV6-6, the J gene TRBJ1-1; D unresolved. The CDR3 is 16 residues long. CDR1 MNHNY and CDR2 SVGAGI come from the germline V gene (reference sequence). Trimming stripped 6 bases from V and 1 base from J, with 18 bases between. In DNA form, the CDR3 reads TGTGCCAGCAGCCGAACACGTCTAAGAGGGAACACTGAAGCTTTCTTT. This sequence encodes CASSRTRLRGNTEAFF.

CDR3 protein: CASRRTSGINEQFF. The CDR3 nucleotides are TGTGCCAGCAGGAGGACTAGCGGGATCAATGAGCAGTTCTTC. The rearrangement joins TRBV14 to TRBJ2-1; TRBD2 agrees at 12 bases. Germline V CDR1 and CDR2: SGHDN, FVKESK. Trimming cost V 6 bases and J 6 bases; bases outside gene matches: 3. The CDR3 spans 14 residues.

This CDR3 is CASSSPGQGDEQFF. The CDR3 DNA sequence: TGCGCCAGCAGCTCTCCCGGACAGGGGGATGAGCAGTTCTTC. The chain joins TRBV5-1 to TRBJ2-1, with 10 bases lining up with TRBD1. The CDR3 is 14 amino acids. The germline V gene has CDR1 SGHRS and CDR2 YFSETQ. V trimming: 3 bases; J trimming: 8 bases; junction bases outside the gene matches: 5.

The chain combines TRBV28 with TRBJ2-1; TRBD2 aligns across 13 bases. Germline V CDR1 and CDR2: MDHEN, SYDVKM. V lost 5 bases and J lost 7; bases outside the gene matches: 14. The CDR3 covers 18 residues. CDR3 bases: TGTGCCAGCAGTCCCCTTTTCGGACTAGCGGGAGAGGAAAATGAGCAGTTCTTC. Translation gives CASSPLFGLAGEENEQFF.

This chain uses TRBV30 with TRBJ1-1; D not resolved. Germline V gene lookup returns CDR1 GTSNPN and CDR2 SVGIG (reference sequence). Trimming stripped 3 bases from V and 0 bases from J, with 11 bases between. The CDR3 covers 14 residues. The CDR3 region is CAWSTTLMNTEAFF. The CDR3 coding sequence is TGTGCCTGGAGCACGACACTCATGAACACTGAAGCTTTCTTT.

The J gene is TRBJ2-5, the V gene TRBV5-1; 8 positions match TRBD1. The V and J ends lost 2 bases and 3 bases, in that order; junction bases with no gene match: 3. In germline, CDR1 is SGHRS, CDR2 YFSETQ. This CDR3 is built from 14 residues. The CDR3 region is CASSLHRGEETQYF. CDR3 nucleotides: TGCGCCAGCAGCTTACACAGGGGGGAAGAGACCCAGTACTTC. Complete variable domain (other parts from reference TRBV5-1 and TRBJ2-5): KAGVTQTPRYLIKTRGQQVTLSCSPISGHRSVSWYQQTPGQGLQFLFEYFSETQRNKGNFPGRFSGRQFSNSRSEMNVSTLELGDSALYLCASSLHRGEETQYFGPGTRLLVL.

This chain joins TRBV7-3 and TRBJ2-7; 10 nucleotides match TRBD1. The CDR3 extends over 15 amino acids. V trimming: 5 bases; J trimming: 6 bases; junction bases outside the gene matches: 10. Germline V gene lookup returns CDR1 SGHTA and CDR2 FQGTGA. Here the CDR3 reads CASSPGGQGNSEQYF. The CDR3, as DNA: TGTGCCAGCAGCCCAGGGGGACAGGGGAATTCCGAGCAGTACTTC. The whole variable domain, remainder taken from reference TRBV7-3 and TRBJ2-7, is GAGVSQTPSNKVTEKGKYVELRCDPISGHTALYWYRQSLGQGPEFLIYFQGTGAADDSGLPNDRFFAVRPEGSVSTLKIQRTERGDSAVYLCASSPGGQGNSEQYFGPGTRLTVT.

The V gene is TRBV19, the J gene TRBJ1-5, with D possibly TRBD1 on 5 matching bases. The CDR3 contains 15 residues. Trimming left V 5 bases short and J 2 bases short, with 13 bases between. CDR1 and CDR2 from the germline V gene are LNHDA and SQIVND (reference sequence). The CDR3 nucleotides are TGTGCCAGTAGTCTCACTGGCAGGGGCAATCAGCCCCAGCATTTT. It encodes CASSLTGRGNQPQHF.

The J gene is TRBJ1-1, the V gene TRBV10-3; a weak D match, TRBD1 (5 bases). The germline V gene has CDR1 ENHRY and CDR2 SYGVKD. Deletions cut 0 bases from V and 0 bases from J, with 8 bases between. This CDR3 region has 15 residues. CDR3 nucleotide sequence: TGTGCCATCAGTGAGTCTGACAGATTGAACACTGAAGCTTTCTTT. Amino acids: CAISESDRLNTEAFF.

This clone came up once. The CDR3 is CASSKTLTPDTQYF. CDR3 coding DNA: TGTGCCAGCAGCAAAACACTAACCCCAGATACGCAGTATTTT. The gene calls are TRBV27 and TRBJ2-3; no firm D call. From germline, CDR1 is MNHEY and CDR2 SMNVEV (reference sequence). CDR3 length: 14 amino acids. Trimming took 6 bases from V and 4 from J, leaving 14 bases between them.

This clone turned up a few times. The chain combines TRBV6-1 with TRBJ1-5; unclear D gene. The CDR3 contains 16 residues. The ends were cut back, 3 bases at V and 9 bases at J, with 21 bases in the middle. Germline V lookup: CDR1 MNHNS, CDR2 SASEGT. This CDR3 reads CASSDLVLGDASPQHF. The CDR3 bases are TGTGCCAGCAGTGATTTAGTGCTGGGCGACGCGTCGCCCCAGCATTTT.

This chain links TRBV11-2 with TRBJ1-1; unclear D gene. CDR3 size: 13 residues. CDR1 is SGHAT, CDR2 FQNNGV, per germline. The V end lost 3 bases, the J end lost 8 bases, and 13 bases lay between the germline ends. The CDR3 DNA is TGTGCCAGCAGCTTCTTGAACCGGGGAGAAGCTTTCTTT. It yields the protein CASSFLNRGEAFF.